The rows below give T cell receptor beta chains drawn from one sample of a study of OX40 agonist ivuxolimab in advanced cancers. Method: immunoSEQ multiplex PCR; TCRdb's copy keeps in-frame clones and lacks some. The profile shows about 73,000 clones, roughly 90% of them singletons. The input for sequencing was CD4+ or CD8+ T cells sorted from blood, taken in a trial of the OX40 agonist ivuxolimab. These receptor sequences come from an adult with an advanced solid tumor such as melanoma, head and neck, liver or kidney cancer. Both conserved end residues are part of each CDR3. The order of the fields is V gene, clone size, J gene, D gene, CDR3 protein, CDR3 DNA. The D gene is left open where the match is weak. The listing skips clone size in some rows; elsewhere it reads once, few, many or a size class.

v_call: TRBV5-1; clone_size: -; j_call: TRBJ2-7; d_call: TRBD1; cdr3_aa: CASSSRGQGVHEQYF; cdr3_nt: TGCGCCAGCAGCTCTCGAGGACAGGGCGTCCACGAGCAGTACTTC
v_call: TRBV9; clone_size: -; j_call: TRBJ1-2; d_call: TRBD1; cdr3_aa: CASSVEQGAGYTF; cdr3_nt: TGTGCCAGCAGCGTAGAACAGGGGGCCGGCTACACCTTC
v_call: TRBV28; clone_size: once; j_call: TRBJ2-5; d_call: TRBD1; cdr3_aa: CASSSGQQQETQYF; cdr3_nt: TGTGCCAGCAGCTCGGGACAGCAACAAGAGACCCAGTACTTC
v_call: TRBV19; clone_size: -; j_call: TRBJ2-3; d_call: TRBD1; cdr3_aa: CASSTRDRGTDTQYF; cdr3_nt: TGTGCCAGTAGTACCCGGGACAGGGGGACAGATACGCAGTATTTT
v_call: TRBV29-1; clone_size: few; j_call: TRBJ1-1; d_call: TRBD1; cdr3_aa: CSVLGQGEAFF; cdr3_nt: TGCAGCGTTCTTGGACAGGGCGAAGCTTTCTTT
v_call: TRBV28; clone_size: -; j_call: TRBJ1-1; d_call: -; cdr3_aa: CASWGYTEAFF; cdr3_nt: TGTGCCTCTTGGGGCTACACTGAAGCTTTCTTT
v_call: TRBV7-9; clone_size: -; j_call: TRBJ2-3; d_call: -; cdr3_aa: CASSLVQVQTTDTQYF; cdr3_nt: TGTGCCAGCAGCTTAGTTCAGGTACAGACAACAGATACGCAGTATTTT
v_call: TRBV7-2; clone_size: -; j_call: TRBJ1-1; d_call: TRBD1; cdr3_aa: CASSLVGRGLLNTEAFF; cdr3_nt: TGTGCCAGCAGCTTAGTAGGCAGGGGGTTGTTGAACACTGAAGCTTTCTTT
v_call: TRBV7-2; clone_size: -; j_call: TRBJ2-3; d_call: -; cdr3_aa: CASSLQGISTDTQYF; cdr3_nt: TGTGCCAGCAGCCTTCAGGGGATTAGCACAGATACGCAGTATTTT
v_call: TRBV2; clone_size: -; j_call: TRBJ2-2; d_call: -; cdr3_aa: CASTKGGTGELFF; cdr3_nt: TGTGCCAGCACTAAAGGAGGGACCGGGGAGCTGTTTTTT
v_call: TRBV27; clone_size: -; j_call: TRBJ2-3; d_call: -; cdr3_aa: CASSTGTRTDTQYF; cdr3_nt: TGTGCCAGCAGTACCGGGACTCGCACAGATACGCAGTATTTT
v_call: TRBV18; clone_size: -; j_call: TRBJ2-7; d_call: -; cdr3_aa: CASSPRWNEQYF; cdr3_nt: TGTGCCAGCTCACCACGCTGGAACGAGCAGTACTTC
v_call: TRBV10-3; clone_size: -; j_call: TRBJ1-3; d_call: -; cdr3_aa: CAISESRRSSGNTIYF; cdr3_nt: TGTGCCATCAGTGAGTCGCGACGAAGCTCTGGAAACACCATATATTTT
v_call: TRBV5-6; clone_size: -; j_call: TRBJ1-5; d_call: TRBD1; cdr3_aa: CASSHYRQGAHQPQHF; cdr3_nt: TGTGCCAGCAGCCATTACCGACAGGGGGCCCATCAGCCCCAGCATTTT
v_call: TRBV23-1; clone_size: -; j_call: TRBJ2-2; d_call: -; cdr3_aa: CASSQSEAGDTGELFF; cdr3_nt: TGCGCCAGCAGTCAATCTGAGGCAGGGGACACCGGGGAGCTGTTTTTT
v_call: TRBV19; clone_size: -; j_call: TRBJ2-4; d_call: TRBD2; cdr3_aa: CASSMGGRLAKNIQYF; cdr3_nt: TGTGCCAGTAGTATGGGAGGGCGTTTAGCCAAAAACATTCAGTACTTC
v_call: TRBV5-1; clone_size: -; j_call: TRBJ2-5; d_call: -; cdr3_aa: CASSLATGKGETQYF; cdr3_nt: TGCGCCAGCAGCTTGGCCACAGGGAAGGGAGAGACCCAGTACTTC
v_call: TRBV5-5; clone_size: -; j_call: TRBJ2-7; d_call: -; cdr3_aa: CASSLVGASPSYEQYF; cdr3_nt: TGTGCCAGCAGCCTCGTGGGCGCGTCGCCCTCCTACGAGCAGTACTTC
v_call: TRBV6-1; clone_size: -; j_call: TRBJ2-4; d_call: -; cdr3_aa: CASSGGAQLAKNIQYF; cdr3_nt: TGTGCCAGCAGTGGGGGAGCACAACTAGCCAAAAACATTCAGTACTTC
v_call: TRBV29-1; clone_size: -; j_call: TRBJ1-1; d_call: -; cdr3_aa: CSVRQLNTEAFF; cdr3_nt: TGCAGCGTTAGACAGCTGAACACTGAAGCTTTCTTT
v_call: TRBV2; clone_size: -; j_call: TRBJ2-2; d_call: -; cdr3_aa: CASRPPAGELFF; cdr3_nt: TGTGCCAGCAGGCCTCCGGCCGGGGAGCTGTTTTTT
v_call: TRBV19; clone_size: -; j_call: TRBJ1-3; d_call: TRBD1; cdr3_aa: CATNQGDSGNTIYF; cdr3_nt: TGTGCCACAAACCAGGGGGATTCTGGAAACACCATATATTTT
v_call: TRBV6-5; clone_size: -; j_call: TRBJ2-7; d_call: TRBD1; cdr3_aa: CASSYGAGGLGEQYF; cdr3_nt: TGTGCCAGCAGTTACGGGGCAGGGGGCCTTGGCGAGCAGTACTTC
v_call: TRBV7-8; clone_size: -; j_call: TRBJ1-2; d_call: -; cdr3_aa: CASSPEDYGYTF; cdr3_nt: TGTGCCAGCAGCCCAGAGGACTATGGCTACACCTTC
v_call: TRBV9; clone_size: -; j_call: TRBJ2-3; d_call: -; cdr3_aa: CASSWSTHTDTQYF; cdr3_nt: TGTGCCAGCAGTTGGAGCACACACACAGATACGCAGTATTTT
v_call: TRBV7-8; clone_size: -; j_call: TRBJ2-5; d_call: TRBD2; cdr3_aa: CASSPTSGGWETQYF; cdr3_nt: TGTGCCAGCAGCCCGACTAGCGGGGGGTGGGAGACCCAGTACTTC
v_call: TRBV2; clone_size: -; j_call: TRBJ2-3; d_call: TRBD2; cdr3_aa: CASSDVAGGVDTQYF; cdr3_nt: TGTGCCAGCAGTGACGTAGCGGGGGGGGTGGATACGCAGTATTTT
v_call: TRBV7-2; clone_size: -; j_call: TRBJ2-7; d_call: -; cdr3_aa: CASSLAGGRQYEQYF; cdr3_nt: TGTGCCAGCAGCTTAGCCGGGGGAAGGCAGTACGAGCAGTACTTC
v_call: TRBV2; clone_size: -; j_call: TRBJ1-1; d_call: -; cdr3_aa: CASILRGSGTEAFF; cdr3_nt: TGTGCCAGCATCCTCCGAGGGTCGGGGACTGAAGCTTTCTTT
v_call: TRBV5-1; clone_size: once; j_call: TRBJ2-5; d_call: TRBD2; cdr3_aa: CASRRLAGVETQYF; cdr3_nt: TGCGCCAGCAGAAGACTAGCGGGGGTAGAGACCCAGTACTTC
v_call: TRBV6-5; clone_size: -; j_call: TRBJ1-2; d_call: TRBD1; cdr3_aa: CASSYVRTGGTYGYTF; cdr3_nt: TGTGCCAGCAGTTACGTAAGGACAGGGGGCACCTATGGCTACACCTTC
v_call: TRBV5-1; clone_size: -; j_call: TRBJ2-1; d_call: TRBD1; cdr3_aa: CASSLAGQGRNTYNEQFF; cdr3_nt: TGCGCCAGCAGCTTGGCCGGACAGGGTAGGAACACCTACAATGAGCAGTTCTTC
v_call: TRBV30; clone_size: -; j_call: TRBJ2-2; d_call: TRBD2; cdr3_aa: CAWQVAGVGELFF; cdr3_nt: TGTGCCTGGCAGGTGGCGGGAGTGGGGGAGCTGTTTTTT
v_call: TRBV18; clone_size: -; j_call: TRBJ2-7; d_call: -; cdr3_aa: CASSPPLRYYEQYF; cdr3_nt: TGTGCCAGCTCACCACCGTTACGGTACTACGAGCAGTACTTC
v_call: TRBV11-2; clone_size: -; j_call: TRBJ2-2; d_call: -; cdr3_aa: CASSLSGTQNTGELFF; cdr3_nt: TGTGCCAGCAGCCTCTCCGGGACACAGAACACCGGGGAGCTGTTTTTT
v_call: TRBV5-1; clone_size: -; j_call: TRBJ1-2; d_call: TRBD1; cdr3_aa: CASKTGQGNYGYTF; cdr3_nt: TGCGCCAGCAAAACTGGACAGGGGAACTATGGCTACACCTTC
v_call: TRBV10-1; clone_size: -; j_call: TRBJ2-3; d_call: TRBD2; cdr3_aa: CASSDGSGGVGETDTQYF; cdr3_nt: TGCGCCAGCAGTGATGGTAGCGGGGGGGTAGGGGAAACAGATACGCAGTATTTT
v_call: TRBV6-6; clone_size: -; j_call: TRBJ1-1; d_call: -; cdr3_aa: CASRGAGQLLAFF; cdr3_nt: TGTGCCAGCAGGGGGGCGGGGCAGTTGTTGGCTTTCTTT
v_call: TRBV5-4; clone_size: -; j_call: TRBJ1-1; d_call: -; cdr3_aa: CASSRGGGARGTEAFF; cdr3_nt: TGTGCCAGCAGCCGCGGGGGGGGCGCCCGGGGCACTGAAGCTTTCTTT
v_call: TRBV18; clone_size: -; j_call: TRBJ1-4; d_call: -; cdr3_aa: CASSRGATNEKLFF; cdr3_nt: TGTGCCAGCTCACGGGGGGCTACTAATGAAAAACTGTTTTTT
v_call: TRBV11-3; clone_size: -; j_call: TRBJ2-1; d_call: -; cdr3_aa: CASNTGRTGNEQFF; cdr3_nt: TGTGCCAGCAATACGGGGCGGACCGGTAATGAGCAGTTCTTC
v_call: TRBV28; clone_size: -; j_call: TRBJ1-2; d_call: TRBD1; cdr3_aa: CASRGTGGNYGYTF; cdr3_nt: TGTGCCAGCAGGGGGACAGGGGGTAACTATGGCTACACCTTC
v_call: TRBV18; clone_size: -; j_call: TRBJ1-4; d_call: -; cdr3_aa: CASSLGNEKLFF; cdr3_nt: TGTGCCAGCTCGCTGGGGAATGAAAAACTGTTTTTT
v_call: TRBV6-5; clone_size: once; j_call: TRBJ2-1; d_call: TRBD1; cdr3_aa: CANGQGARNEQFF; cdr3_nt: TGTGCCAATGGACAGGGGGCGAGGAATGAGCAGTTCTTC
v_call: TRBV29-1; clone_size: -; j_call: TRBJ2-7; d_call: -; cdr3_aa: CSVVRVLTFAVEQYF; cdr3_nt: TGCAGCGTTGTAAGGGTTTTAACTTTTGCGGTCGAGCAGTACTTC
v_call: TRBV2; clone_size: -; j_call: TRBJ1-1; d_call: -; cdr3_aa: CASRTFRATEAFF; cdr3_nt: TGTGCCAGCCGAACTTTCCGGGCCACTGAAGCTTTCTTT
v_call: TRBV11-3; clone_size: -; j_call: TRBJ2-7; d_call: TRBD1; cdr3_aa: CASSSGQEQYF; cdr3_nt: TGTGCCAGCAGCTCGGGACAGGAGCAGTACTTC
v_call: TRBV7-9; clone_size: -; j_call: TRBJ2-5; d_call: -; cdr3_aa: CASSLARGTVGGETQYF; cdr3_nt: TGTGCCAGCAGCTTAGCCCGGGGGACAGTGGGAGGCGAGACCCAGTACTTC
v_call: TRBV5-8; clone_size: -; j_call: TRBJ2-6; d_call: -; cdr3_aa: CASAHRVGTGANVLTF; cdr3_nt: TGTGCCTCAGCCCACAGGGTCGGCACTGGGGCCAACGTCCTGACTTTC
v_call: TRBV19; clone_size: -; j_call: TRBJ2-3; d_call: TRBD1; cdr3_aa: CASSIGRTGSTDTQYF; cdr3_nt: TGTGCCAGTAGTATAGGGAGGACAGGTAGCACAGATACGCAGTATTTT
v_call: TRBV2; clone_size: -; j_call: TRBJ2-5; d_call: -; cdr3_aa: CASSDGLIETQYF; cdr3_nt: TGTGCCAGCAGTGACGGACTGATAGAGACCCAGTACTTC
v_call: TRBV11-3; clone_size: -; j_call: TRBJ2-5; d_call: -; cdr3_aa: CASSFNPGETQYF; cdr3_nt: TGTGCCAGCAGCTTCAACCCCGGGGAGACCCAGTACTTC
v_call: TRBV30; clone_size: once; j_call: TRBJ1-2; d_call: TRBD1; cdr3_aa: CAWSVGQNYGYTF; cdr3_nt: TGTGCCTGGAGTGTGGGACAGAACTATGGCTACACCTTC